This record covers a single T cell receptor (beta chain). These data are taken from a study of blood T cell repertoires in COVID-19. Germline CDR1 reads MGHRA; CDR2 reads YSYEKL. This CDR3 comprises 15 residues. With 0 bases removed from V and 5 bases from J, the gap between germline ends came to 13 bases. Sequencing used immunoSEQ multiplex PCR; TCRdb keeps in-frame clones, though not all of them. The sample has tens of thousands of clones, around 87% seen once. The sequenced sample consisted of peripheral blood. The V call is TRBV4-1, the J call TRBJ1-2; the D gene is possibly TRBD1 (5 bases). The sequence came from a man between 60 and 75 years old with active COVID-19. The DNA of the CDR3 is TGCGCCAGCAGCCAAGAATCCACAGGCCAATATGGCTACACCTTC. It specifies CASSQESTGQYGYTF.